Below are 25 T cell receptor beta chains sequenced from a single sample in a study of control samples from healthy donors and cancer patients. Some clones are missing from TCRdb's copy, which holds only in-frame ones; the method was immunoSEQ multiplex PCR. The sample consists of 110,000 or so clones, about nine tenths of them appearing once. Sequenced material: blood. These receptors all come from a human donor in good health. The donor label of this sample is uncertain.

This clone appeared once. The chain links TRBV3-1 (or the pseudogene TRBV3-2) to TRBJ1-1; no reliable D call. CDR1 and CDR2 (germline): LGHDT, YNNKEL (reference sequence). V lost 2 bases and J 0 bases, leaving 1 base between the germline ends. CDR3 length: 12 residues. This chain's CDR3 is CASSQLNTEAFF. For the CDR3, the DNA is TGTGCCAGCAGCCAACTGAACACTGAAGCTTTCTTT.

The chain joins TRBV6-4 to TRBJ2-3, with D perhaps matching TRBD2 (6 bases). V was clipped by 3 bases and J by 1 base, with 8 bases between them. CDR3 size: 14 residues. Looked up from germline, CDR1 is MRHNA and CDR2 is SNTAGT. In nucleotides, the CDR3 is TGTGCCAGCAGTGAGTCTAGCGGCACAGATACGCAGTATTTT. Translated: CASSESSGTDTQYF.

This chain uses TRBV10-3 with TRBJ1-1; D ambiguous. V was clipped by 0 bases and J by 3 bases, with 11 bases between them. CDR3 length: 15 residues. Germline V gives CDR1 ENHRY, CDR2 SYGVKD. The CDR3 is CAISESEDGDTEAFF. The CDR3 DNA reads as TGTGCCATCAGTGAGTCTGAGGACGGCGACACTGAAGCTTTCTTT.

This chain uses TRBV7-3 with TRBJ2-2; the match to TRBD2 covers 7 bases. Germline CDR1 and CDR2: SGHTA and FQGTGA. V was pared by 4 bases and J by 7 bases, with 6 bases of the junction left unmatched. CDR3 length: 14 residues. The DNA for the CDR3 is TGTGCCAGCAGCTCCCGAGCGGGAAGCGGGGAGCTGTTTTTT. It is translated as CASSSRAGSGELFF.

The chain is built from TRBV30 and TRBJ2-1, with D perhaps TRBD1 (5 bases). Trimming pared 5 bases from V and 6 bases from J, leaving 14 bases between. CDR3 length: 13 residues. Germline-derived CDR1 and CDR2 are GTSNPN and SVGIG (reference sequence). The CDR3: CAWALLGVNEQFF. CDR3 in DNA: TGTGCCTGGGCCCTCCTAGGGGTCAATGAGCAGTTCTTC.

This rearrangement joins TRBV12-2 to TRBJ2-6; the D call of TRBD1 is as the table states it, not checked on the DNA. TRBV12-2 represents a pseudogene. The CDR3 is 16 amino acids. The CDR3 reads CASRLFRRAGANVLTF. CDR3 sequence (DNA): TGTGCAAGTCGCTTATTTCGCAGGGCTGGGGCCAACGTCCTGACTTTC.

This rearrangement joins TRBV9 to TRBJ2-1; a possible D gene is TRBD1 (6 bases). V lost 0 bases and J 4 bases, leaving 11 bases between the germline ends. Germline CDR1 reads SGDLS; CDR2 reads YYNGEE. CDR3 length: 15 amino acids. The CDR3 is CASSVGQALYNEQFF. For the CDR3, the DNA is TGTGCCAGCAGCGTAGGACAGGCCTTATACAATGAGCAGTTCTTC.

V gene TRBV30 combines with J gene TRBJ1-5; D remains ambiguous. CDR1 and CDR2 (germline): GTSNPN, SVGIG (reference sequence). The CDR3 totals 14 residues. The V end lost 1 base, the J end lost 0 bases, and 7 bases lay between the germline ends. CDR3 coding DNA: TGTGCCTGGAGTGCGACAAATAGCAATCAGCCCCAGCATTTT. Translation: CAWSATNSNQPQHF.

With regard to this clone: Other DNA sequences of this sample code for an identical CDR3. The chain has TRBV27 and TRBJ2-1; 7 bases are a match to TRBD2. V lost 6 bases and J lost 10; bases outside the gene matches: 15. The CDR3 runs to 15 residues. From germline, CDR1 is MNHEY and CDR2 SMNVEV (reference sequence). CDR3 nucleotides: TGTGCCAGCAGGGTTAGTGGGGGGGTTTTTAGGGAGCAGTTCTTC. Translated, it gives CASRVSGGVFREQFF.

The V gene is TRBV11-2, the J gene TRBJ2-1; D call uncertain. V was pared by 3 bases and J by 1 base, with 10 bases between. Germline V gives CDR1 SGHAT, CDR2 FQNNGV. The CDR3 has 15 amino acids. Written as DNA, the CDR3 is TGTGCCAGCAGCTTTATGGTCACTTCCTACAATGAGCAGTTCTTC. Its translation: CASSFMVTSYNEQFF.

The rearrangement links TRBV6-6 to TRBJ1-2; the D is unclear. In germline, CDR1 is MNHNY, CDR2 SVGAGI (reference sequence). Trimming pared 9 bases from V and 1 base from J, leaving 12 bases between. This CDR3 region has 13 residues. CDR3 loop: CASVFDLNYGYTF. In DNA, the CDR3 is TGTGCCAGTGTATTTGACCTTAACTATGGCTACACCTTC.

The chain couples TRBV29-1 to TRBJ1-1; D ambiguous. The V end was cut by 2 bases, the J end by 0 bases, with 10 bases between. Looked up from germline, CDR1 is SQVTM and CDR2 is ANQGSEA. This CDR3 has 14 amino acids. In DNA form, the CDR3 reads TGCAGCGTTGAACGATCCAGTATGAACACTGAAGCTTTCTTT. Translation: CSVERSSMNTEAFF.

The rearrangement links TRBV15 to TRBJ1-1; maybe TRBD1 (6 bases). Trimming removed 4 bases at V and 4 bases at J, with 16 bases between. The CDR3 is 15 amino acids. The germline CDR1 and CDR2 sequences are LNHNV and YYDKDF (reference sequence). The DNA of the CDR3 is TGTGCCACCAGCACCTTTACAGGGAAGGGCACTGAAGCTTTCTTT. Translated, it gives CATSTFTGKGTEAFF.

The chain links TRBV5-5 to TRBJ1-4, with 8 bases fitting TRBD1. The CDR3 extends over 17 amino acids. Germline assignment: CDR1 SGHKS and CDR2 YYEKEE (reference sequence). V shed 5 bases, J shed 8 bases, and the junction held 17 bases outside the gene matches. This CDR3 reads CASSPVSSGQAGEKLFF. The DNA for the CDR3 is TGTGCCAGCAGTCCGGTCTCGTCGGGACAGGCCGGGGAAAAACTGTTTTTT.

This rearrangement joins TRBV14 to TRBJ1-1; no clear D gene. Per germline, CDR1 SGHDN and CDR2 FVKESK. The CDR3 has 12 residues. Trimming took off 4 bases at V and 9 bases at J, with 12 bases between the two ends. The DNA for the CDR3 is TGTGCCAGCAGCCTCGGGGTTGGGAAAGCTTTCTTT. Amino acid sequence: CASSLGVGKAFF.

The rearrangement uses TRBV6-1 and TRBJ1-2; D is unresolved. Germline-derived CDR1 and CDR2 are MNHNS and SASEGT. Trimming cost V 1 base and J 4 bases, with 4 bases left between them. This CDR3 has 12 residues. The CDR3 region is CASSEGSYGYTF. The CDR3 DNA follows: TGTGCCAGCAGTGAAGGCAGCTATGGCTACACCTTC.

The genes are TRBV6-6 and TRBJ1-4; D gene ambiguous. Germline V gene sequence: CDR1 MNHNY, CDR2 SVGAGI (reference sequence). The CDR3 consists of 14 residues. V lost 2 bases and J lost 6, with 10 bases in between. The DNA of the CDR3 is TGTGCCAGCAGTTACCCCGGGTTGGATGAAAAACTGTTTTTT. It translates to CASSYPGLDEKLFF.

The chain uses TRBV7-2 and TRBJ1-2, with D possibly being TRBD1 (6 bases). V was clipped by 0 bases and J by 1 base, with 9 bases between them. Germline V gives CDR1 SGHTA, CDR2 FQGNSA. This CDR3 is built from 15 residues. CDR3 in amino acids: CASSLAQGNNYGYTF. In nucleotides, the CDR3 is TGTGCCAGCAGCTTAGCACAGGGTAATAACTATGGCTACACCTTC.

V is TRBV9 and J is TRBJ1-6, with D possibly matching TRBD1 (6 bases). CDR1 is SGDLS and CDR2 is YYNGEE in the germline V gene. V shed 0 bases and J shed 7 bases, with 14 bases lying between them. This CDR3 spans 16 amino acids. CDR3 sequence: CASSVVGGLLNSPLHF. DNA of the CDR3: TGTGCCAGCAGCGTAGTAGGGGGGCTCCTAAATTCACCCCTCCACTTT. The full variable domain, its missing parts supplied by reference TRBV9 and TRBJ1-6, is DSGVTQTPKHLITATGQRVTLRCSPRSGDLSVYWYQQSLDQGLQFLIQYYNGEERAKGNILERFSAQQFPDLHSELNLSSLELGDSALYFCASSVVGGLLNSPLHFGNGTRLTVT.

V gene TRBV30 combines with J gene TRBJ1-2; 8 bases map to TRBD1. The CDR3 covers 14 residues. From germline, CDR1 is GTSNPN and CDR2 SVGIG (reference sequence). V trimming: 8 bases; J trimming: 4 bases; junction bases outside the gene matches: 12. Written as DNA, the CDR3 is TGTGCCGGACGGACAGGGACCACCGGCTATGGCTACACCTTC. It specifies CAGRTGTTGYGYTF.

V usage is TRBV5-1 and J usage is TRBJ2-1, with D perhaps matching TRBD2 (6 bases). In germline, CDR1 is SGHRS, CDR2 YFSETQ. V was shortened by 4 bases and J by 10 bases, with 18 bases between the two germline ends. This CDR3 region has 14 residues. The CDR3 reads CASSDPAGKREQFF. CDR3 bases: TGCGCCAGCAGCGACCCGGCGGGGAAGAGAGAGCAGTTCTTC. Supplemented by reference TRBV5-1 and TRBJ2-1, the full variable domain reads KAGVTQTPRYLIKTRGQQVTLSCSPISGHRSVSWYQQTPGQGLQFLFEYFSETQRNKGNFPGRFSGRQFSNSRSEMNVSTLELGDSALYLCASSDPAGKREQFFGPGTRLTVL.

The rearrangement uses TRBV2 and TRBJ2-3; D possibly corresponds to TRBD2 (6 bases). This CDR3 has 15 amino acids. The germline CDR1 and CDR2 sequences are SNHLY and FYNNEI. V shed 0 bases and J shed 5 bases, with 12 bases lying between them. The DNA of the CDR3 is TGTGCCAGCAGTGAAGCGGGTAGCGGAGGAGATACGCAGTATTTT. It is translated as CASSEAGSGGDTQYF.

The chain employs TRBV6-4 and TRBJ1-2; D not resolved. The CDR3 has 13 residues. V was pared by 6 bases and J by 2 bases, with 10 bases between. Germline V gene lookup returns CDR1 MRHNA and CDR2 SNTAGT. The CDR3 nucleotides are TGTGCCAGCAGAAGAGACAAGAACTATGGCTACACCTTC. Protein product: CASRRDKNYGYTF.

The CDR3 sequence is CASSPMEPANNEQFF. Here the CDR3 DNA reads TGTGCCAGCTCACCAATGGAACCGGCAAACAATGAGCAGTTCTTC. This rearrangement joins TRBV18 to TRBJ2-1, with no clear D. The V end was cut by 2 bases, the J end by 5 bases, with 13 bases between. The CDR3 has 15 residues. Germline lookup yields CDR1 KGHSH and CDR2 LQKENI.

The chain couples TRBV6-5 to TRBJ1-2; the D is unclear. With 3 bases removed from V and 5 bases from J, the gap between germline ends came to 10 bases. Germline V gene sequence: CDR1 MNHEY, CDR2 SVGAGI. The CDR3 is 13 residues long. The CDR3 sequence is CASSYDVLYGYTF. The DNA for the CDR3 is TGTGCCAGCAGTTATGACGTCCTTTATGGCTACACCTTC.